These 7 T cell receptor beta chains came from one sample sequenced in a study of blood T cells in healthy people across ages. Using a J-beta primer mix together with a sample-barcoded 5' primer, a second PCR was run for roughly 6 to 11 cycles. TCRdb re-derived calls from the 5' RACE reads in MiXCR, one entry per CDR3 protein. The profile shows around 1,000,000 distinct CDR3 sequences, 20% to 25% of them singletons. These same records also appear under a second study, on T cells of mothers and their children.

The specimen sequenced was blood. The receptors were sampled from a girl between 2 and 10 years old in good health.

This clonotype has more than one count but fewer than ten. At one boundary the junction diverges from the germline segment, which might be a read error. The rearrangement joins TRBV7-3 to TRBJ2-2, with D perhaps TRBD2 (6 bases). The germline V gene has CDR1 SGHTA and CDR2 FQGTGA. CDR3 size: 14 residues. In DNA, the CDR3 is TGTGCCGGCAGCTTACTGCCGGGGGTCGGGGAGCTGTTTTTT. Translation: CAGSLLPGVGELFF. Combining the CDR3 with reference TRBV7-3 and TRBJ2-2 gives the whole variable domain GAGVSQTPSNKVTEKGKYVELRCDPISGHTALYWYRQSLGQGPEFLIYFQGTGAADDSGLPNDRFFAVRPEGSVSTLKIQRTERGDSAVYLCAGSLLPGVGELFFGEGSRLTVL.

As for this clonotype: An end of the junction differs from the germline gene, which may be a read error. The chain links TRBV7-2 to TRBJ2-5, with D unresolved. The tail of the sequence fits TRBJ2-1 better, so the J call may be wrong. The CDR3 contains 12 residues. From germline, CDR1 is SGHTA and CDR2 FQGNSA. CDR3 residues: CVSSLSSPGQFF. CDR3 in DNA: TGTGTCAGCAGCTTAAGCAGCCCTGGGCAGTTCTTC.

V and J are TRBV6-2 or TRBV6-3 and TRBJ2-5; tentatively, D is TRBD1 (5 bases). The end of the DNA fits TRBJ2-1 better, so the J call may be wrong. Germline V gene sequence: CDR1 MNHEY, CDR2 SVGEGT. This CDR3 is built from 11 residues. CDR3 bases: TGTGCCAGCAGTCAAGGGCAGGGGCAGTTCTTC. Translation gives CASSQGQGQFF.

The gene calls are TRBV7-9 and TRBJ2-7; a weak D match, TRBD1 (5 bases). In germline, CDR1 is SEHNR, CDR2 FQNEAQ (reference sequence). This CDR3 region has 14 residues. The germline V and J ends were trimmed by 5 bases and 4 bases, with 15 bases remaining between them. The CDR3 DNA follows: TGTGCCAGCAGCCCCAACTCTGCAGGGTACGAGCAGTACTTC. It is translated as CASSPNSAGYEQYF.

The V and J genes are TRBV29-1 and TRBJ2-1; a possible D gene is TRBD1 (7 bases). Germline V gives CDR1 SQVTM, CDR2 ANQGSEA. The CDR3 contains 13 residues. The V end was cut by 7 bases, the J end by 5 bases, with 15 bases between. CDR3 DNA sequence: TGCAGCGGGGGGCGGGACAGCAACAATGAGCAGTTCTTC. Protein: CSGGRDSNNEQFF.

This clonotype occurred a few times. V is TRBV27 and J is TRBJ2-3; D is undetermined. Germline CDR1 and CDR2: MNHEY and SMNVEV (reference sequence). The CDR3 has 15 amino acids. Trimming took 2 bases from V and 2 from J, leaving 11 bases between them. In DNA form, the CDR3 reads TGTGCCAGCAGTTTAGCTAAGGGTTACACAGATACGCAGTATTTT. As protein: CASSLAKGYTDTQYF.

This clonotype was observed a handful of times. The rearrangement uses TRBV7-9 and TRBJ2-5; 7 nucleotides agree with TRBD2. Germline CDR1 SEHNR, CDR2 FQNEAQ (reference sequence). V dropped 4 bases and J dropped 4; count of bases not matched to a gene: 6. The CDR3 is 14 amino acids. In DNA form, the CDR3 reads TGTGCCAGCAGCTCGCCCTGGGGGGGAGAGACCCAGTACTTC. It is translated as CASSSPWGGETQYF.